These 23 T cell receptor beta chains were sequenced from one sample in a study of shared clonotypes between healthy human individuals. The repertoire was sequenced with immunoSEQ multiplex PCR; TCRdb's copy has only in-frame clones and lacks some. The table has hundreds of thousands of clones, under 80% seen once. Sequencing was carried out using memory CD4+ T cells sorted from blood. Subset indicated: CD45RA-negative fraction. These receptor sequences come from a woman in her 30s in good health.

V gene TRBV19 combines with J gene TRBJ2-3; 7 nucleotides match TRBD2. The CDR3 length is 15 residues. Looked up from germline, CDR1 is LNHDA and CDR2 is SQIVND (reference sequence). V trimming: 4 bases; J trimming: 2 bases; junction bases outside the gene matches: 6. The CDR3 loop is CASSTLAESTDTQYF. CDR3 bases: TGTGCCAGTAGTACCCTAGCGGAGTCCACAGATACGCAGTATTTT. Using reference TRBV19 and TRBJ2-3 for the parts outside the CDR3, the full variable domain is DGGITQSPKYLFRKEGQNVTLSCEQNLNHDAMYWYRQDPGQGLRLIYYSQIVNDFQKGDIAEGYSVSREKKESFPLTVTSAQKNPTAFYLCASSTLAESTDTQYFGPGTRLTVL.

The chain is built from TRBV27 and TRBJ2-5; 8 nucleotides line up with TRBD2. The V and J ends lost 5 bases and 1 base, in that order; junction bases with no gene match: 9. The germline gives CDR1 MNHEY, CDR2 SMNVEV (reference sequence). The CDR3 totals 16 residues. Written as DNA, the CDR3 is TGTGCCAGCAGTCATGGCGGGGGGATACTCCAAGAGACCCAGTACTTC. Amino acid sequence: CASSHGGGILQETQYF.

This clone has a handful of counts. Other DNA sequences in this specimen translate into the identical CDR3. The V and J genes are TRBV5-1 and TRBJ2-7; 12 bases agree with TRBD2. The CDR3 has 15 amino acids. V shed 2 bases, J shed 1 base, and the junction held 1 base outside the gene matches. CDR1 SGHRS and CDR2 YFSETQ come from the germline V gene. Here the CDR3 DNA reads TGCGCCAGCAGCTTCCTAGCGGGAGGGTCCTACGAGCAGTACTTC. This gives the protein CASSFLAGGSYEQYF.

The chain couples TRBV18 to TRBJ2-7, with 7 positions matching TRBD2. From germline, CDR1 is KGHSH and CDR2 LQKENI. Germline trimming cut 8 bases from V and 4 bases from J; bases unmatched to any gene: 11. The CDR3 runs 14 residues. The DNA of the CDR3 is TGTGCCAGCACAAGTGCGCTCGGGGGGTACGAGCAGTACTTC. Its translation is CASTSALGGYEQYF.

V gene TRBV5-8 combines with J gene TRBJ2-1; D call uncertain. Germline V gives CDR1 SGHTS, CDR2 YDEGEE. V was clipped by 3 bases and J by 0 bases, with 13 bases between them. The length of the CDR3 is 16 residues. The CDR3 sequence: CASSSLDGSSYNEQFF. The CDR3 DNA reads as TGTGCCAGCAGCTCCCTCGACGGTAGCTCCTACAATGAGCAGTTCTTC.

This clone was observed a few times. The V and J genes are TRBV18 and TRBJ2-7, with D possibly matching TRBD1 (5 bases). The CDR3 length is 16 residues. Germline V CDR1 and CDR2: KGHSH, LQKENI. Trimming stripped 1 base from V and 6 bases from J, with 19 bases between. The CDR3 sequence: CASSPRGSVGSSEQYF. The DNA of the CDR3 is TGTGCCAGCTCACCACGGGGCTCAGTCGGTTCATCCGAGCAGTACTTC.

The chain joins TRBV6-1 to TRBJ2-3; no firm D call. V shed 6 bases and J shed 4 bases, with 11 bases lying between them. The CDR3 has 13 amino acids. Germline V gives CDR1 MNHNS, CDR2 SASEGT. The CDR3 bases are TGTGCCAGCAGGACAAGTATCCCAGATACGCAGTATTTT. As protein: CASRTSIPDTQYF.

This clone was counted at least ten times. This chain joins TRBV5-5 and TRBJ2-5; 7 positions agree with TRBD2. The CDR3 sequence is 14 residues long. CDR1 SGHKS and CDR2 YYEKEE come from the germline V gene (reference sequence). The V segment lost 5 bases and the J segment 5 bases; nucleotides outside the gene matches: 9. The CDR3 region has the DNA TGTGCCAGCAGGAAGACTAGCTCCGGGGAGACCCAGTACTTC. Its protein product is CASRKTSSGETQYF.

The J gene is TRBJ2-7, the V gene TRBV4-1, with TRBD2 matching over 10 bases. CDR3 length: 16 amino acids. Trimming cost V 0 bases and J 4 bases; bases outside gene matches: 6. CDR1 is MGHRA and CDR2 is YSYEKL in the germline V gene. CDR3 amino acids: CASSQDPLAGRYEQYF. Written as DNA, the CDR3 is TGCGCCAGCAGCCAAGATCCACTAGCGGGAAGGTACGAGCAGTACTTC.

The sample holds one count of this clone. The genes are TRBV6-6 and TRBJ2-1; D not certain. This CDR3 contains 9 residues. CDR1 and CDR2 from the germline V gene are MNHNY and SVGAGI (reference sequence). Trimming took off 8 bases at V and 10 bases at J, with 6 bases between the two ends. CDR3 coding DNA: TGTGCCAGCGGACGAGAGCAGTTCTTC. Its protein is CASGREQFF.

Concerning this clone itself: The same CDR3 also results from other DNA sequences found in this sample. The CDR3 nucleotides read TGTGCCATCAGTTTACAGGGTGGAGAGACCCAGTACTTC. Translating gives CAISLQGGETQYF. V and J are TRBV10-3 and TRBJ2-5; D possibly corresponds to TRBD1 (6 bases). The V end lost 5 bases, the J end lost 4 bases, and 11 bases lay between the germline ends. CDR3 length: 13 amino acids. The V gene's germline CDR1 is ENHRY and CDR2 SYGVKD.

The chain joins TRBV29-1 to TRBJ2-1; D is possibly TRBD2 (5 bases). The V end lost 4 bases, the J end lost 4 bases, and 11 bases lay between the germline ends. The CDR3 covers 13 residues. Germline CDR1 and CDR2: SQVTM and ANQGSEA. In DNA, the CDR3 is TGCAGCGTTGTCGAGGGTGGGTACAATGAGCAGTTCTTC. Translation gives CSVVEGGYNEQFF.

This clone was counted only a few times. V usage is TRBV5-1 and J usage is TRBJ2-5, with a weak D call TRBD1 (6 bases). V was cut by 7 bases and J by 1 base, with 14 bases left in between. The CDR3 is 14 residues long. Germline CDR1 and CDR2: SGHRS and YFSETQ. CDR3 bases: TGCGCCAGCTGCCCGGACAGCACCCAAGAGACCCAGTACTTC. This translates into CASCPDSTQETQYF.

This clone has a handful of counts. The chain uses TRBV6-5 and TRBJ1-5; D not certain. The germline gives CDR1 MNHEY, CDR2 SVGAGI. The CDR3 length is 14 residues. Between the trimmed V and J ends, which lost 6 bases and 2 bases, there was a span of 11 bases. The CDR3 sequence is CASRLSAGNQPQHF. CDR3 nucleotides: TGTGCCAGCAGGCTTTCGGCGGGCAATCAGCCCCAGCATTTT.

On this clone itself: Different DNA sequences within this sample yield the same CDR3. The chain employs TRBV28 and TRBJ1-2; D remains ambiguous. The ends were cut back, 6 bases at V and 2 bases at J, with 10 bases in the middle. Germline loops: CDR1 MDHEN, CDR2 SYDVKM. The CDR3 sequence is 13 residues long. The CDR3 is CASSLSLNYGYTF. The DNA for the CDR3 is TGTGCCAGCAGCCTATCGCTAAACTATGGCTACACCTTC.

This chain links TRBV5-1 with TRBJ2-7, with 9 positions matching TRBD2. V lost 0 bases, J lost 3 bases, and 4 bases stayed unmatched. The length of the CDR3 is 15 residues. Germline CDR1 and CDR2: SGHRS and YFSETQ. This CDR3 is CASSLGGTSFYEQYF. The CDR3 nucleotides read TGCGCCAGCAGCTTGGGGGGGACTAGCTTCTACGAGCAGTACTTC.

This chain uses TRBV6-5 with TRBJ1-4; no firm D call. The ends were cut back, 6 bases at V and 6 bases at J, with 5 bases in the middle. Looked up from germline, CDR1 is MNHEY and CDR2 is SVGAGI. This CDR3 is 11 amino acids long. The CDR3 loop is CASRGHEKLFF. In nucleotides, the CDR3 is TGTGCCAGCAGGGGCCATGAAAAACTGTTTTTT.

The chain couples TRBV10-3 to TRBJ2-1, with a possible D match to TRBD2 (6 bases). V was cut by 2 bases and J by 3 bases, with 8 bases left in between. Germline V lookup: CDR1 ENHRY, CDR2 SYGVKD. CDR3 length: 14 amino acids. The CDR3 coding sequence is TGTGCCATCAGTGAGATGGGGGGCTACAATGAGCAGTTCTTC. Amino acids: CAISEMGGYNEQFF.

This clone occurred many times. The chain links TRBV10-3 to TRBJ2-1; TRBD1 matches at 7 bases. V was clipped by 6 bases and J by 0 bases; unmatched bases: 5. In germline, CDR1 is ENHRY, CDR2 SYGVKD. The length of the CDR3 is 15 residues. The CDR3 sequence is CAISSDRSSYNEQFF. The CDR3, as DNA: TGTGCCATCAGCTCGGACAGGAGCTCCTACAATGAGCAGTTCTTC.

The rearrangement uses TRBV30 and TRBJ2-1, with D unclear. Germline assignment: CDR1 GTSNPN and CDR2 SVGIG (reference sequence). Trimming pared 0 bases from V and 0 bases from J, leaving 9 bases between. The CDR3 is 15 residues long. CDR3 in amino acids: CAWSVYADSYNEQFF. The CDR3 bases are TGTGCCTGGAGTGTCTATGCAGACTCCTACAATGAGCAGTTCTTC.

The V and J genes are TRBV28 and TRBJ2-7, with D possibly TRBD1 on 5 matching bases. Germline CDR1 reads MDHEN; CDR2 reads SYDVKM. Trimming cost V 3 bases and J 4 bases, with 16 bases left between them. There are 15 residues in the CDR3. CDR3 sequence: CASSLTARGNYEQYF. The CDR3 coding sequence is TGTGCCAGCAGTTTGACGGCAAGGGGCAATTACGAGCAGTACTTC.

The rearrangement uses TRBV7-8 and TRBJ2-1, with TRBD1 as a possible D gene (5 bases). V was cut by 1 base and J by 8 bases, with 15 bases left in between. Germline CDR1 and CDR2: SGHVS and FQNEAQ. The CDR3 is 15 amino acids. The CDR3 DNA reads TGTGCCAGCAGCTTAGACGCTGGCAGGGTCGATGAGCAGTTCTTC. Its protein is CASSLDAGRVDEQFF.

This chain links TRBV2 with TRBJ2-1, with D perhaps TRBD1 or TRBD2 (5 bases each). From germline, CDR1 is SNHLY and CDR2 FYNNEI. Trimming shortened V by 6 bases and J by 0 bases, and 12 bases separated the two germline ends. This CDR3 is 15 amino acids long. The DNA of the CDR3 is TGTGCCAGCAGATCCGGGACCATCTCCTACAATGAGCAGTTCTTC. Translated: CASRSGTISYNEQFF.